The 21 T cell receptor beta chains reported below all come from one sample, sequenced in a study of blood T cell repertoires in COVID-19. The assay was immunoSEQ multiplex PCR, and TCRdb's table has in-frame clones only and misses some. This sample carries about 240,000 clones, around 90% of them seen once, and the ten largest clones take 0.95% to 1%. Sequencing was done on a sample of peripheral blood. The source of these receptors is a woman aged 40 to 50 who had recovered from COVID-19.

This clone has a single count. The chain combines TRBV15 with TRBJ2-7; 8 bases match TRBD2. Germline V CDR1 and CDR2: LNHNV, YYDKDF (reference sequence). This CDR3 has 19 residues. Unmatched junction bases numbered 16, after V lost 1 base and J lost 2 bases. The CDR3 reads CATSRGGFGTSGVTYEQYF. DNA for the CDR3: TGTGCCACCAGCAGAGGGGGGTTCGGAACTAGCGGCGTCACCTACGAGCAGTACTTC.

The V call is TRBV28, the J call TRBJ1-2; D is undetermined. Between the trimmed V and J ends, which lost 6 bases and 9 bases, there was a span of 14 bases. The CDR3 loop spans 12 amino acids. In germline, CDR1 is MDHEN, CDR2 SYDVKM. Here the CDR3 reads CASRPEPPRYTF. CDR3 nucleotides: TGTGCCAGCAGACCGGAGCCACCCCGCTACACCTTC.

The gene calls are TRBV19 and TRBJ2-1, with 16 nucleotides matching TRBD2. V shed 5 bases, J shed 4 bases, and the junction held 8 bases outside the gene matches. This CDR3 spans 18 amino acids. CDR1 and CDR2 (germline): LNHDA, SQIVND (reference sequence). The CDR3 sequence is CASSGRGLAGGSYNEQFF. CDR3 DNA sequence: TGTGCCAGTAGTGGGAGGGGACTAGCGGGAGGGTCTTACAATGAGCAGTTCTTC.

The gene calls are TRBV27 and TRBJ1-1; no firm D call. The CDR3 sequence is 12 residues long. Per germline, CDR1 MNHEY and CDR2 SMNVEV (reference sequence). V shed 3 bases and J shed 4 bases, with 6 bases lying between them. CDR3 sequence: CASSFSGTEAFF. The CDR3 region has the DNA TGTGCCAGCAGTTTCAGCGGCACTGAAGCTTTCTTT.

This chain links TRBV7-9 with TRBJ2-7, with 10 bases fitting TRBD2. Germline V gene sequence: CDR1 SEHNR, CDR2 FQNEAQ (reference sequence). After removal of 5 bases from V and 2 bases from J, the junction contained 15 bases not matched to a gene. The CDR3 is made up of 18 amino acids. CDR3 in amino acids: CASSPRRTTSGHPYEQYF. The DNA of the CDR3 is TGTGCCAGCAGCCCCCGCCGTACGACTAGCGGGCACCCCTACGAGCAGTACTTC.

This rearrangement joins TRBV4-1 to TRBJ1-2, with 7 bases aligning to TRBD1. The CDR3 sequence is 16 residues long. Germline CDR1 is MGHRA and CDR2 is YSYEKL. V shed 7 bases and J 0 bases; nucleotides not matched to a gene: 11. The CDR3 spells CASKAGQFTANYGYTF. The CDR3 nucleotides are TGCGCCAGCAAGGCGGGACAGTTCACCGCTAACTATGGCTACACCTTC.

V and J are TRBV5-5 and TRBJ1-1; D is possibly TRBD1 (6 bases). The CDR3 is 12 residues long. V was shortened by 0 bases and J by 7 bases, with 7 bases between the two germline ends. The germline V gene has CDR1 SGHKS and CDR2 YYEKEE (reference sequence). The CDR3 here is CASSLATGEAFF. The CDR3 DNA sequence: TGTGCCAGCAGCTTGGCGACAGGTGAAGCTTTCTTT. The whole variable domain, remainder taken from reference TRBV5-5 and TRBJ1-1, is DAGVTQSPTHLIKTRGQQVTLRCSPISGHKSVSWYQQVLGQGPQFIFQYYEKEERGRGNFPDRFSARQFPNYSSELNVNALLLGDSALYLCASSLATGEAFFGQGTRLTVV.

The CDR3 spells CASSLGLGNTIYF. CDR3 nucleotide sequence: TGTGCCAGCAGTTTGGGGCTCGGAAACACCATATATTTT. V usage is TRBV27 and J usage is TRBJ1-3; tentatively, D is TRBD1 (5 bases). The CDR3 is 13 amino acids. The V and J ends lost 3 bases and 4 bases respectively, with 7 bases between them. Germline CDR1 is MNHEY and CDR2 is SMNVEV (reference sequence).

The V call is TRBV10-3, the J call TRBJ2-1; D might be TRBD2 (6 bases). This CDR3 is built from 15 residues. V was shortened by 2 bases and J by 9 bases, with 17 bases between the two germline ends. The germline gives CDR1 ENHRY, CDR2 SYGVKD. CDR3 residues: CAISEASQRGTEQFF. The CDR3 bases are TGTGCCATCAGTGAGGCGTCTCAACGGGGGACTGAGCAGTTCTTC.

V is TRBV5-1 and J is TRBJ2-1; D uncertain. V was pared by 0 bases and J by 0 bases, with 10 bases between. Germline V gene sequence: CDR1 SGHRS, CDR2 YFSETQ. The CDR3 is made up of 16 amino acids. CDR3 DNA sequence: TGCGCCAGCAGCTTGGGGGCCAGCTTCTCCTACAATGAGCAGTTCTTC. Translating gives CASSLGASFSYNEQFF.

This rearrangement joins TRBV18 to TRBJ1-5, with TRBD1 matching 7 bases. The germline CDR1 and CDR2 sequences are KGHSH and LQKENI. The CDR3 is 14 amino acids. Trimming removed 5 bases from V and 4 bases from J; junction bases left unmatched: 5. DNA for the CDR3: TGTGCCAGCTCAGCGGACAGGCAAAATCAGCCCCAGCATTTT. Protein product: CASSADRQNQPQHF. Together with reference TRBV18 and TRBJ1-5, the CDR3 gives the full variable domain: NAGVMQNPRHLVRRRGQEARLRCSPMKGHSHVYWYRQLPEEGLKFMVYLQKENIIDESGMPKERFSAEFPKEGPSILRIQQVVRGDSAAYFCASSADRQNQPQHFGDGTRLSIL.

In the case of this clone: Other nucleotide sequences from this sample produce the same CDR3. The chain joins TRBV19 to TRBJ1-3; D is unclear. Germline V CDR1 and CDR2: LNHDA, SQIVND (reference sequence). Trimming cost V 5 bases and J 0 bases, with 14 bases left between them. CDR3 length: 16 amino acids. DNA of the CDR3: TGTGCCAGTAGTCCTCGGGGAGGAAGCTCTGGAAACACCATATATTTT. This sequence encodes CASSPRGGSSGNTIYF. The full variable domain, with the rest looked up from reference TRBV19 and TRBJ1-3, is DGGITQSPKYLFRKEGQNVTLSCEQNLNHDAMYWYRQDPGQGLRLIYYSQIVNDFQKGDIAEGYSVSREKKESFPLTVTSAQKNPTAFYLCASSPRGGSSGNTIYFGEGSWLTVV.

The CDR3 region is CASSPTGLVWNEQFF. CDR3 nucleotides: TGTGCCAGCAGCCCAACCGGACTAGTTTGGAATGAGCAGTTCTTC. The chain couples TRBV6-2 or TRBV6-3 to TRBJ2-1, with 7 bases aligning to TRBD2. CDR1 and CDR2 from the germline V gene are MNHEY and SVGEGT. Trimming at V came to 6 bases and at J to 7 bases, leaving 12 bases not matched to a gene. The CDR3 is 15 amino acids.

This chain joins TRBV30 and TRBJ1-5, with 7 nucleotides matching TRBD1. With V trimmed by 5 bases and J by 6 bases, 10 bases remained unmatched. This CDR3 spans 14 amino acids. Germline V gives CDR1 GTSNPN, CDR2 SVGIG (reference sequence). The CDR3 sequence is CAWGTEGARQPQHF. DNA of the CDR3: TGTGCCTGGGGGACCGAGGGGGCACGTCAGCCCCAGCATTTT.

V and J are TRBV27 and TRBJ2-1; 8 bases agree with TRBD2. CDR3 length: 15 amino acids. With 3 bases clipped from V and 1 base from J, the junction kept 2 bases outside the gene matches. The germline CDR1 and CDR2 sequences are MNHEY and SMNVEV (reference sequence). CDR3 in DNA: TGTGCCAGCAGTTTGAGCGGGAGATCCTACAATGAGCAGTTCTTC. It translates to CASSLSGRSYNEQFF.

The rearrangement joins TRBV2 to TRBJ2-7; the match to TRBD1 covers 8 bases. The CDR3 has 14 residues. V lost 4 bases and J lost 4; bases outside the gene matches: 6. Germline CDR1 and CDR2: SNHLY and FYNNEI. CDR3 DNA sequence: TGTGCCAGCAGTGCGGACAGGGACTGGTACGAGCAGTACTTC. Its translation: CASSADRDWYEQYF. Supplemented by reference TRBV2 and TRBJ2-7, the full variable domain reads EPEVTQTPSHQVTQMGQEVILRCVPISNHLYFYWYRQILGQKVEFLVSFYNNEISEKSEIFDDQFSVERPDGSNFTLKIRSTKLEDSAMYFCASSADRDWYEQYFGPGTRLTVT.

The V gene is TRBV6-4, the J gene TRBJ2-1; TRBD2 agrees at 11 bases. This CDR3 has 17 amino acids. With 6 bases clipped from V and 7 bases from J, the junction kept 14 bases outside the gene matches. The germline CDR1 and CDR2 sequences are MRHNA and SNTAGT. In DNA, the CDR3 is TGTGCCAGCAGACGCGTAGCGGGAGGGTCTTTCGGGAATGAGCAGTTCTTC. This translates into CASRRVAGGSFGNEQFF.

The chain employs TRBV6-2 or TRBV6-3 and TRBJ1-5; 7 bases agree with TRBD1. Germline lookup yields CDR1 MNHEY and CDR2 SVGEGT. V gave up 4 bases and J gave up 2 bases; unmatched junction bases: 5. The CDR3 consists of 15 residues. This chain's CDR3 is CASSSSGGRNQPQHF. In DNA, the CDR3 is TGTGCCAGCAGTTCGTCAGGGGGACGCAATCAGCCCCAGCATTTT.

The chain uses TRBV19 and TRBJ2-5, with 9 positions matching TRBD1. Trimming cost V 4 bases and J 7 bases; bases outside gene matches: 10. This CDR3 spans 15 amino acids. Per germline, CDR1 LNHDA and CDR2 SQIVND (reference sequence). CDR3 sequence (DNA): TGTGCCAGTAGTACCGGGACAGGGCTGGGGGTGACCCAGTACTTC. It translates to CASSTGTGLGVTQYF.

The chain couples TRBV5-6 to TRBJ1-1; no definite D call. The CDR3 consists of 14 residues. The germline V gene has CDR1 SGHDT and CDR2 YYEEEE. Trimming left V 2 bases short and J 1 base short, with 9 bases between. CDR3 region: CASSFQEANTEAFF. The DNA of the CDR3 is TGTGCCAGCAGCTTTCAGGAGGCGAACACTGAAGCTTTCTTT.

The chain couples TRBV18 to TRBJ2-5; the D gene is possibly TRBD2 (6 bases). CDR1 and CDR2 (germline): KGHSH, LQKENI. The V end was cut by 0 bases, the J end by 1 base, with 12 bases between. The CDR3 is made up of 16 amino acids. CDR3 sequence (DNA): TGTGCCAGCTCACCACCGGGGACTCACTCCCAAGAGACCCAGTACTTC. Residues: CASSPPGTHSQETQYF.